The rows below give T cell receptor beta chains drawn from one sample of a study of T cells after yellow fever vaccination. MiXCR, run by TCRdb on the 5' RACE reads, gives a single entry per CDR3 protein. The data contain more than 300,000 distinct CDR3 sequences, over 3.5% of them singletons. Sequencing was performed on PBMCs, taken 15 days after the yellow fever booster vaccination. The receptors shown here come from a man aged 18 to 29 who received the YFV17D yellow fever vaccine. Both conserved end residues are part of each CDR3. A D gene is named only where the DNA matches it firmly. Only some rows state a clone size, as once, few, many or a class for expanded clones.

TGTGCCAGCAGACTTACCGGGGGGCAAGAGACCCAGTACTTC,CASRLTGGQETQYF,many,TRBV12-3/TRBV12-4,TRBJ2-5,TRBD2
TGTGCCACCGGTCCTCAGGGACGGACTGAAGCTTTCTTT,CATGPQGRTEAFF,NA,TRBV24-1,TRBJ1-1,NA
TGTGCCAGCAGTACACCGGGACAGGGTGGGTTGGTCGGGCAGCCCCAGCATTTT,CASSTPGQGGLVGQPQHF,many,TRBV6-6,TRBJ1-5,TRBD1
TGCAGCGTTACCGAGACAGGGGGCAATCAGCCCCAGCATTTT,CSVTETGGNQPQHF,many,TRBV29-1,TRBJ1-5,TRBD1
TGTGCCAGCAGCTTGAGGGGGCATAGCAATCAGCCCCAGCATTTT,CASSLRGHSNQPQHF,many,TRBV9,TRBJ1-5,TRBD1
TGTGCCAGCTCACCACCCCAGAACAATGAGCAGTTCTTC,CASSPPQNNEQFF,NA,TRBV18,TRBJ2-1,NA
TGCGCCAGCAGCCAAGAGACCGCCCCGTTCTATGGCTACACCTTC,CASSQETAPFYGYTF,many,TRBV4-3,TRBJ1-2,NA
TGTGCCACCAGCAGAGATTCGCCTCTGTCGGGCCATCAGCACCAGCATTTT,CATSRDSPLSGHQHQHF,NA,TRBV15,TRBJ1-5,NA
TGCGCCAGCAGCCAACTCCGGGTGAACACTGAAGCTTTCTTT,CASSQLRVNTEAFF,many,TRBV5-1,TRBJ1-1,NA
TGTGCCAGTCTGTCAGGAGGGACTAGAAGCAATGAGCAGTTCTTC,CASLSGGTRSNEQFF,few,TRBV19,TRBJ2-1,TRBD2
TGTGCCAGCAGCCAAGATCCAACTACCGATACGCAGTATTTT,CASSQDPTTDTQYF,many,TRBV4-2,TRBJ2-3,NA
TGTGCCAGCAGCTTAGTCGGGGTAGGGTACCCGACTAATGAAAAACTGTTTTTT,CASSLVGVGYPTNEKLFF,few,TRBV7-2,TRBJ1-4,NA
TGCAGTGCTAGAGATGATGGGGGATGGGGAAACACCATATATTTT,CSARDDGGWGNTIYF,many,TRBV20-1,TRBJ1-3,NA
TGCAGTGCTAGAGATCGGGCGAGGGGCACAGATACGCAGTATTTT,CSARDRARGTDTQYF,many,TRBV20-1,TRBJ2-3,NA
TGTGCCAGCGGACAGTCACAAGAGACCCAGTACTTC,CASGQSQETQYF,NA,TRBV12-3/TRBV12-4,TRBJ2-5,NA
TGTGCTAGTGGTTTGGTAGCGGGGTTGTCCGGGGAGCTGTTTTTT,CASGLVAGLSGELFF,few,TRBV12-5,TRBJ2-2,TRBD2
TGTGCCAGCAGCTTCGGGACTAGCGGGGGAGGCACAGATACGCAGTATTTT,CASSFGTSGGGTDTQYF,NA,TRBV7-9,TRBJ2-3,TRBD2
TGCGCCAGCACCCCCCCGGCGGCAGGGAAGGTCCGAGAGACCCAGTACTTC,CASTPPAAGKVRETQYF,few,TRBV5-1,TRBJ2-5,NA
TGCGCCAGCAGCTTGGACAGAGTTTCCCCCTACGAGCAGTACTTC,CASSLDRVSPYEQYF,many,TRBV5-1,TRBJ2-7,NA
TGTGCCAGCAGTACAGAAGCCGTGGGTAGCAATCAGCCCCAGCATTTT,CASSTEAVGSNQPQHF,few,TRBV6-5,TRBJ1-5,NA
TGTGCCAGCAGCCTTCGGTCGGGACAGGGGTTCAGAGATGAAAAACTGTTTTTT,CASSLRSGQGFRDEKLFF,NA,TRBV6-5,TRBJ1-4,TRBD1
TGCGCCAGCAGTGGGACATGGAACACTGAAGCTTTCTTT,CASSGTWNTEAFF,NA,TRBV10-2,TRBJ1-1,NA
TGCAGCGGGGGACAGGGAGGTTGGGGCAATGAGCAGTTCTTC,CSGGQGGWGNEQFF,many,TRBV29-1,TRBJ2-1,TRBD1
TGTGCCAGCAGCCATGACAGGGCGATCGCAACTAATGAAAAACTGTTTTTT,CASSHDRAIATNEKLFF,few,TRBV2,TRBJ1-4,TRBD1
TGTGCCAGCACCTTGCTCTCGGGGGCCAACGTCCTGACTTTC,CASTLLSGANVLTF,many,TRBV5-5,TRBJ2-6,NA
TGTGCCAGCAGGAGCGGGGGGGCCGTAGATACGCAGTATTTT,CASRSGGAVDTQYF,NA,TRBV12-3/TRBV12-4,TRBJ2-3,TRBD2
TGCAGCGACCTCCGGGGAAGTACAGATACGCAGTATTTT,CSDLRGSTDTQYF,many,TRBV29-1,TRBJ2-3,NA
TGTGCCAGCAGATCCGGGGCTTCTGGGGCCAACGTCCTGACTTTC,CASRSGASGANVLTF,few,TRBV6-5,TRBJ2-6,NA
TGTGCCAGCAGCTCCCGGAGGGACTATGGCTACACCTTC,CASSSRRDYGYTF,many,TRBV7-2,TRBJ1-2,NA
TGTGCCAGCAGAAGGACTGGGGAAGAGACCCAGTACTTC,CASRRTGEETQYF,NA,TRBV6-5,TRBJ2-5,NA
TGTGCCAGCAGCCGACTAAGGGATGGTCCGGGGGGCAATGAGCAGTTCTTC,CASSRLRDGPGGNEQFF,NA,TRBV6-2/TRBV6-3,TRBJ2-1,TRBD2
TGCAGTGCTAGGAGGGAACAGGGAGCGGATACGCAGTATTTT,CSARREQGADTQYF,few,TRBV20-1,TRBJ2-3,NA
TGTGCCACCAGCAGAGTACTAGCGAGCACAGATACGCAGTATTTT,CATSRVLASTDTQYF,few,TRBV15,TRBJ2-3,TRBD2
TGCAGTGCTAGAGGGGACAGAGATCAGCCCCAGCATTTT,CSARGDRDQPQHF,many,TRBV20-1,TRBJ1-5,TRBD1
TGCGCCAGCAGCCTCGGGGCATCTAACTATGGCTACACCTTC,CASSLGASNYGYTF,few,TRBV5-1,TRBJ1-2,NA
TGCGCCAGCAGTTCTAGCGGGGAAGAGACCCAGTACTTC,CASSSSGEETQYF,many,TRBV5-1,TRBJ2-5,TRBD2
TGTGCCAGCAGCTCTCGGGGGCCCGAGTGGCCCCAGCATTTT,CASSSRGPEWPQHF,few,TRBV16,TRBJ1-5,NA
TGTGCCAGCAGCTACCCGGGACAGCACTATGGCTACACCTTC,CASSYPGQHYGYTF,many,TRBV7-2,TRBJ1-2,TRBD1
TGTGCCAGCAGCTTAGGGGTGGTGGGAACCACTGAAGCTTTCTTT,CASSLGVVGTTEAFF,NA,TRBV7-2,TRBJ1-1,NA
TGCAGTGCCACCAAGGGACAGCTAAATCAGCCCCAGCATTTT,CSATKGQLNQPQHF,few,TRBV20-1,TRBJ1-5,TRBD1
TGCGCCAGCAGCTTCTCGGGACAGTATTCACCCCTCCACTTT,CASSFSGQYSPLHF,many,TRBV5-1,TRBJ1-6,TRBD1